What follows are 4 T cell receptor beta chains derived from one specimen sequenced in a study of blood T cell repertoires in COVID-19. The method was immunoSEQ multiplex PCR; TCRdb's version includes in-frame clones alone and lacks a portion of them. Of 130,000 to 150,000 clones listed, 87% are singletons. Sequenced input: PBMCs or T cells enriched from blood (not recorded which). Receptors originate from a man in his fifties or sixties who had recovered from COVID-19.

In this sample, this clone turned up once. For the CDR3, the DNA is TGTGCCAGCAGCTCCGGACAGGGGGCCTCTGGAAACACCATATATTTT. It encodes CASSSGQGASGNTIYF. The V call is TRBV7-9, the J call TRBJ1-3; 11 bases line up with TRBD1. The V gene end was trimmed by 4 bases and the J gene end by 0 bases; junction bases not matched to a gene: 2. The CDR3 sequence is 16 residues long. CDR1 is SEHNR, CDR2 FQNEAQ, per germline (reference sequence).

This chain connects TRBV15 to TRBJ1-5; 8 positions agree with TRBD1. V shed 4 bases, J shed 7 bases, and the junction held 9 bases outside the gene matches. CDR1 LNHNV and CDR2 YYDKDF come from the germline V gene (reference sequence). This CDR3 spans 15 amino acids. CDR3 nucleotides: TGTGCCACCAGCATTAGGCAGGGGGCTGGACAGCCCCAGCATTTT. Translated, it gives CATSIRQGAGQPQHF.

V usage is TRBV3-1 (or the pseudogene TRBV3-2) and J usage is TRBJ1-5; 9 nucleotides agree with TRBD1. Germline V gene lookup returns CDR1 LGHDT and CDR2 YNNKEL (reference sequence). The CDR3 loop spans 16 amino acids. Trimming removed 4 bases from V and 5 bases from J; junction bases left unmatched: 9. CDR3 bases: TGTGCCAGCAGCCCTACCGGGACAGGGTACTATCAGCCCCAGCATTTT. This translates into CASSPTGTGYYQPQHF.

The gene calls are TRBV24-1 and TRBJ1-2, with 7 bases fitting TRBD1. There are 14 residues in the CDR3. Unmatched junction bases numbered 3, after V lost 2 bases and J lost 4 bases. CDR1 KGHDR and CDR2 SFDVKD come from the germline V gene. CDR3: CATSDSPGGYGYTF. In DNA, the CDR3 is TGTGCCACCAGTGATTCGCCAGGGGGCTATGGCTACACCTTC.